This T cell receptor beta chain was captured in a study of shared clonotypes between healthy human individuals. On this clone itself: Its specificity is unknown.

Per germline, CDR1 MDHEN and CDR2 SYDVKM. The CDR3 loop spans 17 amino acids. Trimming took 4 bases from V and 4 from J; bases not matched to a gene: 10. Regarding the study as a whole: The researchers took only blood, and tissue repertoires probably look different.

This table comes from immunoSEQ multiplex PCR, and its TCRdb copy is limited to in-frame clones, with some not included. Of hundreds of thousands of clones detected, roughly 79% appear once; the ten largest clones hold 9.5% to 15%. The TCR comes from a woman between 40 and 50 years old in good health. Some clones in this sample may be carry-over from other donors' samples. The sequencing input was PBMCs. The gene calls are TRBV28 and TRBJ2-3, with TRBD2 identical over 11 bases. The CDR3 region is CASSWGTSGSESDTQYF. CDR3 nucleotides: TGTGCCAGCAGTTGGGGTACTAGCGGGAGTGAATCAGATACGCAGTATTTT.